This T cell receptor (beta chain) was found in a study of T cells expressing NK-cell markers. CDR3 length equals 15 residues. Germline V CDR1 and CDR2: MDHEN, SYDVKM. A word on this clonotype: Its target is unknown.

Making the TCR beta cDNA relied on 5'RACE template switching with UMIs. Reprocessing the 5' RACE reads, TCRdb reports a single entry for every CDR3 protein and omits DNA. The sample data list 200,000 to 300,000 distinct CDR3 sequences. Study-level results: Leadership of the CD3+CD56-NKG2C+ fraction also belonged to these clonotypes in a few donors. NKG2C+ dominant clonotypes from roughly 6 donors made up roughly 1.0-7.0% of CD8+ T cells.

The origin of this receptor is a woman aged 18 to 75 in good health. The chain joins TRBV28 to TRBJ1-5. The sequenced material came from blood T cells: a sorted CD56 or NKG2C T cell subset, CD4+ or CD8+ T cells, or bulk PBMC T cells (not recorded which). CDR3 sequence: CASSLWRTLNQPQHF.